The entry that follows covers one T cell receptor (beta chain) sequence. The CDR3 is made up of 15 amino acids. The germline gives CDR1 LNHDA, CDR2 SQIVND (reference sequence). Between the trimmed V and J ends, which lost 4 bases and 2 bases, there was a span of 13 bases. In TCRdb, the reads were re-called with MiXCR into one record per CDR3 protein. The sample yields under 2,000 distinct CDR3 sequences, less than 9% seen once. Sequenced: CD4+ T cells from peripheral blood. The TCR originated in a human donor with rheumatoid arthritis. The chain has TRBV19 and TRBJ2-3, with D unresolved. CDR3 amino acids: CASSNPRATTDTQYF. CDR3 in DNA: TGTGCCAGTAGTAACCCTAGGGCCACCACAGATACGCAGTATTTT.